The present entry profiles one TCR beta chain with its context. Its antigen remains unknown. The source of the sample is a study of regulatory T cells in long-lasting Graves disease. Across the study: Newly diagnosed Graves' patients had under 3 months of antithyroid drugs. Study-wide points: Comparison showed that persistent patients shared more public clonotypes (2,741) than new patients (966). Lower TCR diversity was seen in persistent Graves' patients than in newly diagnosed ones.

Trimming took 7 bases from V and 5 from J, leaving 15 bases between them. CDR3 length equals 14 residues. For TCR beta, libraries came from iRepertoire HTBI primers and Arm-PCR of CDR3 regions. From the multiplex PCR reads, TCRdb called clonotypes with MiXCR, one entry per CDR3 protein. Of about 380,000 distinct CDR3 sequences in the sample, less than 20% were seen once. Time point reported: newly diagnosed GD, antithyroid drugs for less than 3 months. RNA isolated from PBMCs was used to make the TCR library. The V call is TRBV12-3 or TRBV12-4, the J call TRBJ2-4, with D maybe TRBD1 (6 bases). This TCR was recovered from a female donor with Graves disease. The sequencing used peripheral blood mononuclear cells (PBMCs), collected at new diagnosis, from a patient treated with antithyroid drugs. The DNA of the CDR3 is TGTGCCAGCACCGCCGACAGGACCCAAAACATTCAGTACTTC. Translating it yields CASTADRTQNIQYF.